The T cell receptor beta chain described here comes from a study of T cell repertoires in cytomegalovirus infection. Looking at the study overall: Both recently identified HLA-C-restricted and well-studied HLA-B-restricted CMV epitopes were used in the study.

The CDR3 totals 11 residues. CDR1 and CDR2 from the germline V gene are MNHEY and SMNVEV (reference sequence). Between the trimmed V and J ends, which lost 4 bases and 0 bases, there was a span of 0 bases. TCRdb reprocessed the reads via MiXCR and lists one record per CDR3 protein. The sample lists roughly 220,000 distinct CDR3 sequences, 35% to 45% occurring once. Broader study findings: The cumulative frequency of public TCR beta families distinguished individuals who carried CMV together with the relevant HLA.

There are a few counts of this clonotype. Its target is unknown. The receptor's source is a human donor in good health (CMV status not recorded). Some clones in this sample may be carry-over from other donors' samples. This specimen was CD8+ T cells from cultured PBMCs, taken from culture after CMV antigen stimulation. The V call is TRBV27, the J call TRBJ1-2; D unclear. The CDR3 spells CASSSNYGYTF. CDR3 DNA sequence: TGTGCCAGCAGTTCTAACTATGGCTACACCTTC.